The clone carrying this T cell receptor (beta chain) was counted at least ten times. Antigen unknown. Not enrolled were patients with uncontrolled infection, other autoimmune disease, pregnancy or lactation. TCR beta CDR3 regions were amplified from RNA transcripts. HTBI primers drove first-round RT-PCR of the TCR CDR3. TCRdb recomputed calls from the multiplex PCR reads with MiXCR, one row per CDR3 protein. Seen here are hundreds of thousands of distinct CDR3 sequences, around 15% observed once, and the top ten hold 30% to 40%. This CDR3 is 17 amino acids long. V was shortened by 6 bases and J by 5 bases, with 22 bases between the two germline ends. These data originate in a study of T cells in Graves' hyperthyroidism and ophthalmopathy. Study results and caveats: A 13 V-J signature model discriminated ophthalmopathy versus stable hyperthyroidism.

The TCR was taken from a middle-aged woman with Graves' ophthalmopathy. V and J are TRBV12-3 or TRBV12-4 and TRBJ2-2, with D possibly matching TRBD1 (6 bases). The material sequenced was blood. The DNA for the CDR3 is TGTGCCAGCAGACACTTTCGGGACACCCTTCGTACCGGGGAGCTGTTTTTT. Residues: CASRHFRDTLRTGELFF.